This passage covers 31 T cell receptor beta chains from one sample sequenced in a study of identical twins. TCRdb fed the 5' RACE reads into MiXCR, producing one record per CDR3 protein. Here the sample spans hundreds of thousands of distinct CDR3 sequences, roughly 10% being singletons. These data are also associated with another study on yellow fever vaccine responses in identical twins.

The specimen was CD8+ T cells sorted from blood. These receptor sequences come from a woman aged 18-30 years in good health.

The chain is built from TRBV29-1 and TRBJ2-5, with D tentatively TRBD1 or TRBD2 (6 bases each). Trimming took 6 bases from V and 4 from J, leaving 12 bases between them. CDR1 is SQVTM and CDR2 is ANQGSEA in the germline V gene. The CDR3 has 12 amino acids. CDR3 nucleotides: TGCAGCGTCTGGGGGGCCGGAGAGACCCAGTACTTC. Translation: CSVWGAGETQYF.

V usage is TRBV12-3 or TRBV12-4 and J usage is TRBJ2-2, with D possibly being TRBD2 (5 bases). This CDR3 region has 12 residues. The V and J ends lost 5 bases and 13 bases respectively, with 14 bases between them. In DNA form, the CDR3 reads TGTGCCAGCAGTCAAGGTTCGGCGGGGCTGTTTTTT. It yields the protein CASSQGSAGLFF.

The chain is built from TRBV20-1 and TRBJ2-3; D gene uncertain. CDR1 and CDR2 from the germline V gene are DFQATT and SNEGSKA (reference sequence). V was clipped by 5 bases and J by 2 bases, with 20 bases between them. The CDR3 consists of 16 residues. The CDR3 nucleotides read TGCAGTGCTTATGATAGGATTTTATCTAACACAGATACGCAGTATTTT. This translates into CSAYDRILSNTDTQYF.

At least ten counts were recorded for this clonotype. The chain links TRBV2 to TRBJ2-1; TRBD1 agrees at 8 bases. The CDR3 has 17 residues. CDR1 is SNHLY, CDR2 FYNNEI, per germline. Germline trimming cut 2 bases from V and 3 bases from J; bases unmatched to any gene: 9. CDR3 loop: CASSENARGRNYNEQFF. CDR3 DNA sequence: TGTGCCAGCAGTGAAAACGCCAGGGGGCGGAACTACAATGAGCAGTTCTTC. Full variable domain (rest looked up from reference TRBV2 and TRBJ2-1): EPEVTQTPSHQVTQMGQEVILRCVPISNHLYFYWYRQILGQKVEFLVSFYNNEISEKSEIFDDQFSVERPDGSNFTLKIRSTKLEDSAMYFCASSENARGRNYNEQFFGPGTRLTVL.

In this sample, this clonotype turned up many times. This sequence joins TRBV4-3 and TRBJ2-5; TRBD2 aligns across 7 bases. Germline CDR1 LGHNA, CDR2 YSLEER. The V and J ends lost 4 bases and 2 bases, in that order; junction bases with no gene match: 10. This CDR3 has 16 amino acids. The CDR3 spells CASSLDGGSAQETQYF. Here the CDR3 DNA reads TGCGCCAGCAGCCTCGACGGGGGGTCGGCGCAAGAGACCCAGTACTTC.

The sample holds many counts of this clonotype. J is TRBJ1-5 and V is TRBV7-9; D not resolved. Trimming pared 5 bases from V and 2 bases from J, leaving 10 bases between. CDR3 length: 14 residues. Germline V gene lookup returns CDR1 SEHNR and CDR2 FQNEAQ (reference sequence). The CDR3 protein is CASSPLRGNQPQHF. Written as DNA, the CDR3 is TGTGCCAGCAGCCCCCTAAGGGGCAATCAGCCCCAGCATTTT.

The sample holds many counts of this clonotype. An end of the junction does not agree with germline; a read error may underlie this. The gene calls are TRBV7-9 and TRBJ1-5; D is unclear. Germline CDR1 SEHNR, CDR2 FQNEAQ (reference sequence). The CDR3 has 12 amino acids. In DNA, the CDR3 is TGTGCCAGCAGTTTAGGGTATCAGCCCCAGCATTTT. Translating it yields CASSLGYQPQHF.

This clonotype was detected ten times or more. The chain uses TRBV12-3 or TRBV12-4 and TRBJ2-1; TRBD2 agrees at 14 bases. The CDR3 extends over 17 amino acids. Losses at the gene ends were 6 bases for V and 4 bases for J; bases not matched to a gene: 8. The CDR3 is CASRGTSGSSIYNEQFF. CDR3 DNA sequence: TGTGCCAGCAGAGGGACTAGCGGGAGTTCGATTTACAATGAGCAGTTCTTC.

In this sample, this clonotype turned up a few times. This chain uses TRBV2 with TRBJ2-7; D possibly corresponds to TRBD2 (6 bases). This CDR3 is built from 14 residues. CDR1 and CDR2 (germline): SNHLY, FYNNEI. The V end was cut by 4 bases, the J end by 2 bases, with 12 bases between. The CDR3 coding sequence is TGTGCCAGCAGTGGCCGGGAGAAGGCCTACGAGCAGTACTTC. Protein: CASSGREKAYEQYF.

The rearrangement joins TRBV29-1 to TRBJ2-1; 9 nucleotides line up with TRBD1. The J segment lost 2 bases and the V segment lost 3 bases, leaving 14 bases of the junction unmatched. The germline V gene encodes CDR1 SQVTM and CDR2 ANQGSEA. The CDR3 totals 18 residues. The CDR3 DNA reads TGCAGCGTTGATCTCCCCCCCCGACAGGGGGTCACCTACAATGAGCAGTTCTTC. It translates to CSVDLPPRQGVTYNEQFF.

A few counts support this clonotype. The chain joins TRBV6-2 or TRBV6-3 to TRBJ2-1; D gene unclear. Germline CDR1 and CDR2: MNHEY and SVGEGT. The length of the CDR3 is 13 residues. With 5 bases removed from V and 5 bases from J, the gap between germline ends came to 10 bases. CDR3 sequence (DNA): TGTGCCAGCAGTCACGGGCCGAACAATGAGCAGTTCTTC. The encoded protein is CASSHGPNNEQFF.

This clonotype was recorded at least ten times. The chain links TRBV29-1 to TRBJ2-2; no clear D. The CDR3 sequence is 12 residues long. Germline V gene sequence: CDR1 SQVTM, CDR2 ANQGSEA. Trimming pared 4 bases from V and 3 bases from J, leaving 6 bases between. CDR3 loop: CSVGAYTGELFF. The CDR3 nucleotides read TGCAGCGTTGGCGCGTACACCGGGGAGCTGTTTTTT.

V is TRBV4-3 and J is TRBJ2-1, with 10 bases aligning to TRBD2. V trimming: 0 bases; J trimming: 1 base; junction bases outside the gene matches: 3. The CDR3 is made up of 17 amino acids. Germline-derived CDR1 and CDR2 are LGHNA and YSLEER. The CDR3: CASSQEETSGSYNEQFF. The CDR3 DNA reads TGCGCCAGCAGCCAAGAGGAGACTAGCGGGTCCTACAATGAGCAGTTCTTC.

This sequence joins TRBV14 and TRBJ2-7, with TRBD1 matching over 7 bases. V lost 4 bases, J lost 7 bases, and 4 bases stayed unmatched. This CDR3 is 12 amino acids long. Germline CDR1 reads SGHDN; CDR2 reads FVKESK. The CDR3 here is CASSPGTAEQYF. For the CDR3, the DNA is TGTGCCAGCAGCCCTGGGACAGCAGAGCAGTACTTC.

This chain uses TRBV12-3 or TRBV12-4 with TRBJ2-7; D is unclear. CDR3 length: 13 residues. V gave up 6 bases and J gave up 5 bases, with 14 bases separating them. The DNA for the CDR3 is TGTGCCAGCAGCAGACCCCAGGCTCACGAGCAGTACTTC. Its protein is CASSRPQAHEQYF.

The chain links TRBV12-3 or TRBV12-4 to TRBJ2-1, with unresolved D. The V end lost 8 bases, the J end lost 3 bases, and 11 bases lay between the germline ends. The CDR3 is 13 amino acids. CDR3 nucleotides: TGTGCCAGCGGAGCCCACATCTACAATGAGCAGTTCTTC. This gives the protein CASGAHIYNEQFF.

The chain couples TRBV29-1 to TRBJ2-7, with D perhaps given as TRBD1 or TRBD2 (5 bases each). In germline, CDR1 is SQVTM, CDR2 ANQGSEA. V lost 4 bases and J lost 3, with 10 bases in between. The CDR3 sequence is 12 residues long. The CDR3: CSVGAGSYEQYF. As DNA, the CDR3 is TGCAGCGTTGGAGCAGGGAGCTACGAGCAGTACTTC.

The table lists this clonotype with a few counts. This chain uses TRBV4-1 with TRBJ2-1; no definite D call. V shed 2 bases and J shed 9 bases, with 17 bases lying between them. The CDR3 consists of 15 residues. Per the germline V gene, CDR1 is MGHRA and CDR2 is YSYEKL. Written as DNA, the CDR3 is TGCGCCAGCAGCCAACCCCCGGACGCGATTTCTGAGCAGTTCTTC. It encodes CASSQPPDAISEQFF.

This clonotype came up a few times. This sequence joins TRBV20-1 and TRBJ2-1, with a possible D match to TRBD2 (5 bases). V was clipped by 6 bases and J by 7 bases, with 13 bases between them. The CDR3 covers 12 residues. The germline CDR1 and CDR2 sequences are DFQATT and SNEGSKA (reference sequence). The CDR3 here is CSAGLERNEQFF. For the CDR3, the DNA is TGCAGTGCAGGACTCGAAAGGAATGAGCAGTTCTTC.

The chain joins TRBV7-9 to TRBJ2-7; D not resolved. Germline V gives CDR1 SEHNR, CDR2 FQNEAQ (reference sequence). CDR3 length equals 13 residues. V gave up 0 bases and J gave up 5 bases, with 8 bases separating them. The CDR3 DNA reads TGTGCCAGCAGCTTAGCCTACGATCACGAGCAGTACTTC. This encodes CASSLAYDHEQYF.

This clonotype was counted at least ten times. The chain combines TRBV28 with TRBJ2-2; TRBD2 is a possible D gene (6 bases). Germline lookup yields CDR1 MDHEN and CDR2 SYDVKM. Trimming removed 6 bases from V and 4 bases from J, with 9 bases in between. This CDR3 has 13 amino acids. In nucleotides, the CDR3 is TGTGCCAGCAGGGGACTCTCCACCGGGGAGCTGTTTTTT. Residues: CASRGLSTGELFF.

The genes are TRBV7-9 and TRBJ2-7, with D maybe TRBD1 (7 bases). Trimming cost V 2 bases and J 3 bases, with 14 bases left between them. Per the germline V gene, CDR1 is SEHNR and CDR2 is FQNEAQ (reference sequence). There are 15 residues in the CDR3. The CDR3 loop is CASSLSAGTVYEQYF. In DNA, the CDR3 is TGTGCCAGCAGCTTATCGGCGGGGACAGTCTACGAGCAGTACTTC.

This clonotype appeared a few times. The chain carries TRBV4-3 and TRBJ2-1, with no clear D. V gave up 1 base and J gave up 2 bases, with 6 bases separating them. Germline V gene sequence: CDR1 LGHNA, CDR2 YSLEER. The CDR3 has 14 amino acids. CDR3: CASSQVRAYNEQFF. The DNA for the CDR3 is TGCGCCAGCAGCCAAGTTCGGGCCTACAATGAGCAGTTCTTC.

Only a few counts were recorded for this clonotype. The J gene is TRBJ2-1, the V gene TRBV6-4; D ambiguous. Germline CDR1 and CDR2: MRHNA and SNTAGT. The CDR3 is 13 residues long. V shed 4 bases and J shed 3 bases, with 7 bases lying between them. The CDR3 region has the DNA TGTGCCAGCAGTGTTTCAGACTACAATGAGCAGTTCTTC. As protein: CASSVSDYNEQFF.

This rearrangement joins TRBV10-3 to TRBJ2-1, with 7 positions matching TRBD2. The CDR3 loop spans 16 amino acids. V was pared by 0 bases and J by 8 bases, with 10 bases of the junction left unmatched. Germline-derived CDR1 and CDR2 are ENHRY and SYGVKD. CDR3 region: CAISESILAGEDEQFF. DNA for the CDR3: TGTGCCATCAGTGAGTCGATTCTGGCGGGGGAGGATGAGCAGTTCTTC.

This clonotype was counted many times. V and J are TRBV5-1 and TRBJ1-1; no firm D call. CDR1 is SGHRS, CDR2 YFSETQ, per germline. Trimming stripped 0 bases from V and 0 bases from J, with 9 bases between. This CDR3 spans 15 amino acids. Here the CDR3 DNA reads TGCGCCAGCAGCTTGGAGGCAGGACTGAACACTGAAGCTTTCTTT. It encodes CASSLEAGLNTEAFF.

This clonotype was observed many times. The chain employs TRBV5-1 and TRBJ2-5, with 7 positions matching TRBD1. The germline CDR1 and CDR2 sequences are SGHRS and YFSETQ. The length of the CDR3 is 15 residues. The V segment lost 1 base and the J segment 3 bases; nucleotides outside the gene matches: 6. CDR3 in DNA: TGCGCCAGCAGCTTGTATGGACAGGAGGAAGAGACCCAGTACTTC. Protein product: CASSLYGQEEETQYF.

A remark on this clonotype: A read error may explain this, as a much larger clone is one base away. This chain links TRBV9 with TRBJ2-7; a weak D match, TRBD1 (6 bases). The J call may be faulty, since TRBJ2-1 better matches the DNA end. This CDR3 has 15 amino acids. Germline V gene data show CDR1 as SGDLS and CDR2 as YYNGEE. CDR3 bases: TGTGCCAGCAGCGTAGATGGGGGCTCATCGAGGGAGCAGTTCTTC. Its translation is CASSVDGGSSREQFF.

In its sample, this clonotype was seen a few times. This sequence joins TRBV6-5 and TRBJ2-3; tentative D call: TRBD2 (5 bases). The CDR3 sequence is 15 residues long. The V gene lost 1 base and the J gene lost 4 bases, with 12 bases spanning the gap. Germline V gene sequence: CDR1 MNHEY, CDR2 SVGAGI. In DNA form, the CDR3 reads TGTGCCAGCAGTTACTACCGGGGTAGGGCAGATACGCAGTATTTT. It codes for CASSYYRGRADTQYF.

This clonotype was detected only a few times. The rearrangement joins TRBV29-1 to TRBJ2-7, with TRBD1 identical over 9 bases. CDR3 size: 12 residues. The germline V gene encodes CDR1 SQVTM and CDR2 ANQGSEA. With V trimmed by 5 bases and J by 6 bases, 5 bases remained unmatched. CDR3: CSVPGQGGEQYF. The DNA of the CDR3 is TGCAGCGTTCCGGGACAGGGCGGCGAGCAGTACTTC.

This clonotype turned up a few times. V and J are TRBV28 and TRBJ2-2; D assignment may be TRBD1 or TRBD2 (5 bases each). This CDR3 contains 14 residues. Per the germline V gene, CDR1 is MDHEN and CDR2 is SYDVKM. V lost 3 bases to trimming and J lost 5 bases, with 10 bases between them. The CDR3 nucleotides read TGTGCCAGCAGTTTTGGGGGTGAGACCGGGGAGCTGTTTTTT. Its protein is CASSFGGETGELFF.